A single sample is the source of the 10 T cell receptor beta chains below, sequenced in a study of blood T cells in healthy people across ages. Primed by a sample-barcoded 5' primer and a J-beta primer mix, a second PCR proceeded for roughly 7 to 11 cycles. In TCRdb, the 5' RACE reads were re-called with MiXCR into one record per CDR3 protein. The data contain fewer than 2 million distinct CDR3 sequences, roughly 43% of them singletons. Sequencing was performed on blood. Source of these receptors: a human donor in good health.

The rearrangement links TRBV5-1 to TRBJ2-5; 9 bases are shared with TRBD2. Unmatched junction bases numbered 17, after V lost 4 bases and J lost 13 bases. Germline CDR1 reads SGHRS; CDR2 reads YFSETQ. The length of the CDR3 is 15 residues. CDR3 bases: TGCGCCAGCAGCCCCCCGCGGGGGGGAGGCTACGAGCGGTACTTC. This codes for CASSPPRGGGYERYF.

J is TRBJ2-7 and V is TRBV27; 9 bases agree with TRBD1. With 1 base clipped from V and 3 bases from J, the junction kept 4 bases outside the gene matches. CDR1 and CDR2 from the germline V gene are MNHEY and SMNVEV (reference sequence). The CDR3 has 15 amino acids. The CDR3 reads CASSLLGTGNYEQYF. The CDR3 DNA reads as TGTGCCAGCAGTTTATTAGGGACAGGGAACTACGAGCAGTACTTC.

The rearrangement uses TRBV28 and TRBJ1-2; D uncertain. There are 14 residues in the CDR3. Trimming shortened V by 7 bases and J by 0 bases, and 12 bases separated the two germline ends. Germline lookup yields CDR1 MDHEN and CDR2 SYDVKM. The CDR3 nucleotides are TGTGCCAGCAATTTGAATTTAGCTAACTATGGCTACACCTTC. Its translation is CASNLNLANYGYTF.

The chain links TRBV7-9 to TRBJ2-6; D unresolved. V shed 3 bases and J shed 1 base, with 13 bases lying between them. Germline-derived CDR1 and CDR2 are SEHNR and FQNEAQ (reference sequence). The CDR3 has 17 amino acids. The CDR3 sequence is CASSFKSPASGANVLTF. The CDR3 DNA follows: TGTGCCAGCAGCTTTAAGTCACCGGCATCTGGGGCCAACGTCCTGACTTTC.

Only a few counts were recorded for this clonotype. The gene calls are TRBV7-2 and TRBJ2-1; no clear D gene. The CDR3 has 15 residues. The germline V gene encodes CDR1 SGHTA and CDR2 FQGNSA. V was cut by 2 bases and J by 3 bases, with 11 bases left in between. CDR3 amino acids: CASSLWFGNYNEQFF. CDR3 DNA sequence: TGTGCCAGCAGCTTATGGTTTGGAAACTACAATGAGCAGTTCTTC.

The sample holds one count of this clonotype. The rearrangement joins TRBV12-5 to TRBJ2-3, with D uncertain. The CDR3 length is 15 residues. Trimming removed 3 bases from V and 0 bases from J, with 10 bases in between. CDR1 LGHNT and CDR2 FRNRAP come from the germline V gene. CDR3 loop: CASGFLVYSTDTQYF. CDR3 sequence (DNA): TGTGCTAGTGGTTTCTTGGTCTATAGCACAGATACGCAGTATTTT.

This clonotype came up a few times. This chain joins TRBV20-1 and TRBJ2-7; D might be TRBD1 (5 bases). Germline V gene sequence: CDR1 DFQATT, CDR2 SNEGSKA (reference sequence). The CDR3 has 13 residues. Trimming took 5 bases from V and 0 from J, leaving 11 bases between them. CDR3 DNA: TGCAGTGCTTTCCGAGACAGCTCCTACGAGCAGTACTTC. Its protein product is CSAFRDSSYEQYF.

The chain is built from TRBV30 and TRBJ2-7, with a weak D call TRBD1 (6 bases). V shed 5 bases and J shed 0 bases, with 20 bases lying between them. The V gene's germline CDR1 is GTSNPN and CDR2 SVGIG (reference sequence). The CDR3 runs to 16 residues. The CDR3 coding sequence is TGTGCCTGGGGCTCCCCTGGACAGCCTCGCTCCTACGAGCAGTACTTC. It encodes CAWGSPGQPRSYEQYF.

CDR3 region: CASSVKAQGLADYNEQFF. Here the CDR3 DNA reads TGTGCCAGCAGCGTAAAGGCCCAGGGACTAGCGGACTACAATGAGCAGTTCTTC. This rearrangement joins TRBV9 to TRBJ2-1; 11 bases match TRBD2. Germline V gene lookup returns CDR1 SGDLS and CDR2 YYNGEE. J lost 3 bases, V lost 1 base, and 9 bases had no gene match. The CDR3 runs to 18 residues.

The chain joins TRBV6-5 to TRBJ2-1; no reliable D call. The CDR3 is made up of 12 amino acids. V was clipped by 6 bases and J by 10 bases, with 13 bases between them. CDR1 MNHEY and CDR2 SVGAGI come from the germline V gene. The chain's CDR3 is CASSPILGEQFF. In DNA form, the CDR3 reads TGTGCCAGCAGCCCGATTCTGGGGGAGCAGTTCTTC.